This passage covers 24 T cell receptor beta chains from one sample sequenced in a study of blood T cells in healthy people across ages. For the second PCR, which ran for about 6 to 11 cycles, a sample-barcoded 5' primer and a J-beta primer mix were used. TCRdb reanalysed the 5' RACE reads using MiXCR and keeps one entry per CDR3 protein. The repertoire consists of around 1,000,000 distinct CDR3 sequences, with roughly 24% occurring once and the leading ten covering around 0.7%. These data were also reused for a study on T cells of mothers and their children.

The sequencing input was blood. All receptors derive from a girl aged 2 to 9 in good health.

This clonotype was observed a few times. The chain employs TRBV20-1 and TRBJ2-7; D might be TRBD1 (6 bases). The germline CDR1 and CDR2 sequences are DFQATT and SNEGSKA (reference sequence). Trimming took off 4 bases at V and 2 bases at J, with 15 bases between the two ends. There are 14 residues in the CDR3. DNA of the CDR3: TGCAGTGCTAAGAACAGGGCAAATCCCTACGAGCAGTACTTC. This translates into CSAKNRANPYEQYF.

The chain uses TRBV11-3 and TRBJ1-1; D is ambiguous. The CDR3 is 15 residues long. The ends were cut back, 1 base at V and 0 bases at J, with 9 bases in the middle. Germline loops: CDR1 SGHNT, CDR2 YENEEA. The DNA of the CDR3 is TGTGCCAGCAGCTTAGCTTGGAGATTGAACACTGAAGCTTTCTTT. Protein product: CASSLAWRLNTEAFF.

This clonotype came up a few times. This chain joins TRBV14 and TRBJ1-2; weak D call: TRBD1 (5 bases). The germline V and J ends were trimmed by 4 bases and 3 bases, with 12 bases remaining between them. The CDR3 extends over 14 amino acids. Germline V gives CDR1 SGHDN, CDR2 FVKESK. CDR3 DNA: TGTGCCAGCAGCCTTCAGGGTCTCGACTATGGCTACACCTTC. Protein product: CASSLQGLDYGYTF.

This clonotype was counted between two and nine times. V is TRBV29-1 and J is TRBJ2-1, with 9 bases aligning to TRBD1. The closer fit of TRBJ2-7 to the DNA end suggests the J call may be wrong. Per the germline V gene, CDR1 is SQVTM and CDR2 is ANQGSEA. The CDR3 has 15 residues. The CDR3, as DNA: TGCAGCGTCGACGGGGGGACAGGGCACGACTACGAGCAGTACTTC. It specifies CSVDGGTGHDYEQYF.

This clonotype has only a few counts. V gene TRBV4-1 combines with J gene TRBJ2-1; 8 positions match TRBD2. Looked up from germline, CDR1 is MGHRA and CDR2 is YSYEKL. The CDR3 totals 16 residues. Germline trimming cut 5 bases from V and 5 bases from J; bases unmatched to any gene: 11. This chain's CDR3 is CASSAGLAGNHNEQFF. In DNA, the CDR3 is TGCGCCAGCAGCGCGGGCCTAGCGGGTAACCACAATGAGCAGTTCTTC.

This chain links TRBV19 with TRBJ2-1, with 13 bases that match TRBD2. The trim removed 4 bases at V and 4 bases at J, leaving 10 bases unmatched. CDR1 LNHDA and CDR2 SQIVND come from the germline V gene (reference sequence). This CDR3 contains 18 residues. The CDR3 DNA reads as TGTGCCAGTAGTACCAGGACTAGCGGGGGCGGACCATACAATGAGCAGTTCTTC. It specifies CASSTRTSGGGPYNEQFF. The full variable domain, in which reference TRBV19 and TRBJ2-1 provide the parts outside the CDR3, is DGGITQSPKYLFRKEGQNVTLSCEQNLNHDAMYWYRQDPGQGLRLIYYSQIVNDFQKGDIAEGYSVSREKKESFPLTVTSAQKNPTAFYLCASSTRTSGGGPYNEQFFGPGTRLTVL.

The J gene is TRBJ2-4, the V gene TRBV9; possibly TRBD2 for D (5 bases). This CDR3 spans 15 amino acids. V lost 1 base and J 2 bases, leaving 10 bases between the germline ends. CDR1 and CDR2 from the germline V gene are SGDLS and YYNGEE. CDR3: CASSVTTGTKNIQYF. CDR3 in DNA: TGTGCCAGCAGCGTAACTACCGGGACCAAAAACATTCAGTACTTC.

In its sample, this clonotype was seen a few times. At one boundary the junction diverges from the germline segment, which might be a read error. This rearrangement joins TRBV10-3 to TRBJ2-5; 8 positions agree with TRBD2. The CDR3 contains 14 residues. Per the germline V gene, CDR1 is ENHRY and CDR2 is SYGVKD. The CDR3 loop is CAIAAGGHQEAQYF. CDR3 in DNA: TGTGCCATCGCCGCGGGGGGCCATCAAGAGGCCCAGTACTTC.

The chain has TRBV15 and TRBJ2-7, with D perhaps TRBD1 (5 bases). CDR3 length: 15 amino acids. V lost 0 bases and J 3 bases, leaving 12 bases between the germline ends. Germline V gene data show CDR1 as LNHNV and CDR2 as YYDKDF (reference sequence). The CDR3 DNA is TGTGCCACCAGCAGAGATACAGGTAACTACTACGAGCAGTACTTC. Translating it yields CATSRDTGNYYEQYF.

The CDR3 DNA sequence: TGTGCCAGCAGCTTAGGGTCATTTAGGACCTACGAGCAGTACTTC. Protein sequence: CASSLGSFRTYEQYF. The V gene is TRBV7-8, the J gene TRBJ2-5; D not resolved. The J call is doubtful: the DNA matches TRBJ2-7 better. Per germline, CDR1 SGHVS and CDR2 FQNEAQ. This CDR3 comprises 15 residues.

This clonotype was picked up a small number of times. The rearrangement joins TRBV7-3 to TRBJ2-5, with D perhaps being TRBD1 or TRBD2 (6 bases each). V lost 1 base, J lost 5 bases, and 17 bases lay in between. Germline values: CDR1 SGHTA, CDR2 FQGTGA. CDR3 size: 16 residues. The CDR3, as DNA: TGTGCCAGCAGCTTAATCGGCGGCAGGAGGGGGGAGACCCAGTACTTC. Translation gives CASSLIGGRRGETQYF.

This clonotype showed up just a few times. V is TRBV7-9 and J is TRBJ1-2, with 9 bases identical to TRBD1. J gave up 8 bases and V 2 bases, and 3 bases lay outside the gene matches. Per germline, CDR1 SEHNR and CDR2 FQNEAQ (reference sequence). This CDR3 is built from 13 residues. The CDR3 reads CASSLRTGEGYTF. The CDR3, as DNA: TGTGCCAGCAGCTTACGGACAGGGGAGGGCTACACCTTC. The complete variable domain, with remaining parts taken from reference TRBV7-9 and TRBJ1-2, reads DTGVSQNPRHKITKRGQNVTFRCDPISEHNRLYWYRQTLGQGPEFLTYFQNEAQLEKSRLLSDRFSAERPKGSFSTLEIQRTEQGDSAMYLCASSLRTGEGYTFGSGTRLTVV.

The rearrangement links TRBV3-1 to TRBJ1-3, with D possibly matching TRBD1 (6 bases). Looked up from germline, CDR1 is LGHDT and CDR2 is YNNKEL (reference sequence). Trimming took 1 base from V and 10 from J, leaving 20 bases between them. This CDR3 has 16 residues. CDR3 loop: CASSQGTGASGRTIYF. The CDR3 DNA follows: TGTGCCAGCAGCCAAGGGACGGGGGCCTCTGGAAGGACCATATATTTT.

This clonotype was picked up a small number of times. The V and J genes are TRBV12-3 or TRBV12-4 and TRBJ2-2, with D possibly matching TRBD1 (5 bases). CDR3 length: 14 residues. Trimming took 4 bases from V and 2 from J, leaving 8 bases between them. CDR3 residues: CASSSTDNTGELFF. The CDR3 nucleotides are TGTGCCAGCAGTTCGACAGATAACACCGGGGAGCTGTTTTTT.

This chain uses TRBV10-3 with TRBJ1-1; no definite D call. V was pared by 8 bases and J by 1 base, with 11 bases between. Germline V gene lookup returns CDR1 ENHRY and CDR2 SYGVKD. The CDR3 runs to 13 residues. DNA for the CDR3: TGTGCCATCCGAGGGCAGGAGAACACTGAAGCTTTCTTT. As protein: CAIRGQENTEAFF.

The chain has TRBV7-9 and TRBJ2-5; TRBD2 aligns across 8 bases. Germline values: CDR1 SEHNR, CDR2 FQNEAQ (reference sequence). This CDR3 contains 15 residues. The V and J ends lost 5 bases and 3 bases, in that order; junction bases with no gene match: 8. CDR3 coding DNA: TGTGCCAGCAGCCCCCGGGGGGGCGAGGAAGAGACCCAGTACTTC. As protein: CASSPRGGEEETQYF.

V and J are TRBV5-1 and TRBJ2-3, with D unresolved. V lost 0 bases, J lost 8 bases, and 16 bases lay in between. This CDR3 region has 15 residues. The germline gives CDR1 SGHRS, CDR2 YFSETQ. The CDR3 loop is CASSLAPRGPSTQYF. DNA for the CDR3: TGCGCCAGCAGCTTGGCCCCCCGTGGCCCATCTACGCAGTATTTT.

V gene TRBV3-1 combines with J gene TRBJ2-5; 7 bases are shared with TRBD1. The germline gives CDR1 LGHDT, CDR2 YNNKEL (reference sequence). This CDR3 is built from 19 residues. V dropped 3 bases and J dropped 1; count of bases not matched to a gene: 17. The CDR3 nucleotides are TGTGCCAGCAGCCATGCCGGGACAGTGGACAAGATATTCCAAGAGACCCAGTACTTC. Amino acid sequence: CASSHAGTVDKIFQETQYF.

Remarks on this clonotype: One junction end does not reproduce the germline sequence, and a read error may be involved. V is TRBV29-1 and J is TRBJ1-4; no definite D call. Germline V gene data show CDR1 as SQVTM and CDR2 as ANQGSEA. The CDR3 has 12 residues. The CDR3 loop reads CSGRETNEKPFF. The CDR3 DNA is TGCAGCGGTAGGGAGACTAATGAAAAACCGTTTTTT. Full variable domain (missing parts from reference TRBV29-1 and TRBJ1-4): SAVISQKPSRDICQRGTSLTIQCQVDSQVTMMFWYRQQPGQSLTLIATANQGSEATYESGFVIDKFPISRPNLTFSTLTVSNMSPEDSSIYLCSGRETNEKPFFGSGTQLSVL.

The rearrangement uses TRBV6-1 and TRBJ1-6; 7 bases agree with TRBD1. Germline values: CDR1 MNHNS, CDR2 SASEGT. Germline trimming cut 6 bases from V and 9 bases from J; bases unmatched to any gene: 8. This CDR3 contains 14 residues. CDR3 region: CASSWADRPSPLHF. The CDR3 nucleotides read TGTGCCAGCAGCTGGGCGGACAGGCCTTCACCCCTCCACTTT.

The chain combines TRBV20-1 with TRBJ1-1; 7 bases map to TRBD1. With 6 bases clipped from V and 3 bases from J, the junction kept 4 bases outside the gene matches. Per the germline V gene, CDR1 is DFQATT and CDR2 is SNEGSKA (reference sequence). The CDR3 is 12 residues long. The CDR3 DNA is TGCAGTGCCAGGGACAGCCACACTGAAGCTTTCTTT. Its protein is CSARDSHTEAFF.

The chain carries TRBV13 and TRBJ1-1; D ambiguous. Germline assignment: CDR1 PRHDT and CDR2 FYEKMQ (reference sequence). This CDR3 region has 13 residues. The V end was cut by 5 bases, the J end by 3 bases, with 10 bases between. The CDR3 spells CASSTSVDTEAFF. Here the CDR3 DNA reads TGTGCCAGCAGCACCTCGGTAGACACTGAAGCTTTCTTT.

The chain links TRBV7-9 to TRBJ2-3; D is ambiguous. The V gene's germline CDR1 is SEHNR and CDR2 FQNEAQ (reference sequence). CDR3 length equals 16 residues. V shed 3 bases and J shed 6 bases, with 19 bases lying between them. This CDR3 reads CASSFGYPLEGDTQYF. The CDR3 DNA follows: TGTGCCAGCAGCTTTGGGTACCCCCTAGAAGGGGATACGCAGTATTTT.

This clonotype turned up a few times. The rearrangement links TRBV4-1 to TRBJ2-5, with D possibly matching TRBD2 (5 bases). The CDR3 is 15 residues long. Trimming removed 4 bases at V and 6 bases at J, with 18 bases between. CDR1 and CDR2 (germline): MGHRA, YSYEKL. Here the CDR3 reads CASSLADPGYQTQYF. DNA for the CDR3: TGCGCCAGCAGCCTCGCGGATCCGGGGTATCAGACCCAGTACTTC.